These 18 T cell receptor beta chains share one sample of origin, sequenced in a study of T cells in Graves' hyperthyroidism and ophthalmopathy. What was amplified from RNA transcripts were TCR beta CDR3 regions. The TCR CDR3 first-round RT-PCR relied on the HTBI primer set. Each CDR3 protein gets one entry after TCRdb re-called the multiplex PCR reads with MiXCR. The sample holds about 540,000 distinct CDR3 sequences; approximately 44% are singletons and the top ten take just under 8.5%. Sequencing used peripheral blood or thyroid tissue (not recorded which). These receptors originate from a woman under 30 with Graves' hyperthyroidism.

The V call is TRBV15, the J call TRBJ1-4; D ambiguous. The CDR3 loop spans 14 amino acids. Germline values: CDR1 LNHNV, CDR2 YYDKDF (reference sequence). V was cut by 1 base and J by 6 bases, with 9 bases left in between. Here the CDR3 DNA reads TGTGCCACCAGCAGAGGGACGGTCGATGAAAAACTGTTTTTT. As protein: CATSRGTVDEKLFF.

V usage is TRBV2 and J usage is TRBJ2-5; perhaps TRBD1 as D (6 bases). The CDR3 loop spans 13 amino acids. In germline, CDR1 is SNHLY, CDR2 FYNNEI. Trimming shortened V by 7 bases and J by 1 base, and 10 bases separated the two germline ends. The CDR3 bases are TGTGCCAGCACCACAGGGACCCAAGAGACCCAGTACTTC. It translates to CASTTGTQETQYF.

The CDR3 coding sequence is TGTGCCAGCAGCTCCCCTGGGCAGAACACTGAAGCTTTCTTT. Translated, it gives CASSSPGQNTEAFF. The chain recombines TRBV7-8 with TRBJ1-1; the D is unclear. The CDR3 is 14 amino acids. The germline gives CDR1 SGHVS, CDR2 FQNEAQ. V lost 4 bases to trimming and J lost 1 base, with 10 bases between them.

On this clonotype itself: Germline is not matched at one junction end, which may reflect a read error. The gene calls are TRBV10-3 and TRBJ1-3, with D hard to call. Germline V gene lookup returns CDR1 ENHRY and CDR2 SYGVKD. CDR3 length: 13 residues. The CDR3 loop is CASSSYAGNTIYF. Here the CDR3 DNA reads TGTGCCAGCAGTTCTTACGCTGGAAACACCATATATTTT.

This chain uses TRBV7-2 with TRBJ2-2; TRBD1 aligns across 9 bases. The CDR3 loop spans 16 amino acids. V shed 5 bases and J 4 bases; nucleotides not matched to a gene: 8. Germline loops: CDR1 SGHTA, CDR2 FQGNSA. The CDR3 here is CASSPSGTGTTGELFF. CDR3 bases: TGTGCCAGCAGCCCGTCCGGGACAGGGACCACCGGGGAGCTGTTTTTT. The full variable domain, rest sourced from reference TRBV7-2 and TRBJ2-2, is GAGVSQSPSNKVTEKGKDVELRCDPISGHTALYWYRQSLGQGLEFLIYFQGNSAPDKSGLPSDRFSAERTGGSVSTLTIQRTQQEDSAVYLCASSPSGTGTTGELFFGEGSRLTVL.

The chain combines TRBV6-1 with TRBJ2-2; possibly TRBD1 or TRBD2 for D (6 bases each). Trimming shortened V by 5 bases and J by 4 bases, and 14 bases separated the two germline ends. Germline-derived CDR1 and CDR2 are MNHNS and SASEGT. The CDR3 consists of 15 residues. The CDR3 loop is CASSRGDIPTGELFF. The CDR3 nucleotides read TGTGCCAGCAGTAGGGGGGACATACCCACCGGGGAGCTGTTTTTT.

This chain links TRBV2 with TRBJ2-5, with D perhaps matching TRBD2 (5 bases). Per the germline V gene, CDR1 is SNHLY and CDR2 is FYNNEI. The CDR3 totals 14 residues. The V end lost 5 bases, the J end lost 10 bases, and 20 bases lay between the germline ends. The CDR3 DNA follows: TGTGCCAGCAGTAGAAGTGGCCACCTACTAGTCCAGTACTTC. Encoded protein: CASSRSGHLLVQYF.

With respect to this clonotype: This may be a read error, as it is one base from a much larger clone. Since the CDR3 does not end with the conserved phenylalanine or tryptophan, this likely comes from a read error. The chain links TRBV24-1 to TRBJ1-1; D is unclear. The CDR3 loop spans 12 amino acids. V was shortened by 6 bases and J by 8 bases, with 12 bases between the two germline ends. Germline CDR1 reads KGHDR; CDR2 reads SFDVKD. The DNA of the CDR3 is TGTGCCACCAGTTCCAGCTCCTTGGAAGCTTTCTCT. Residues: CATSSSSLEAFS.

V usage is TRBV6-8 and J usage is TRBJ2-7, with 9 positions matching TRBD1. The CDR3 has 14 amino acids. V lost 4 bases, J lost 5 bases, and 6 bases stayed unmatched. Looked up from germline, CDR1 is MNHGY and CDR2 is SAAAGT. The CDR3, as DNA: TGTGCCAGCAGTTGCCGGGACAGGGTGGACGAGCAGTACTTC. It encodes CASSCRDRVDEQYF.

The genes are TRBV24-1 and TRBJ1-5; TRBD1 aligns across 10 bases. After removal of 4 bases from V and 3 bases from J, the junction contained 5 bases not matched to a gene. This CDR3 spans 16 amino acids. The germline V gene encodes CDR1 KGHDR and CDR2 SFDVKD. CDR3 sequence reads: CATSDPGQGLNQPQHF. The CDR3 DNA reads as TGTGCCACCAGTGACCCGGGACAGGGGCTCAATCAGCCCCAGCATTTT.

The CDR3 spells CAISDRDRDSPLHF. CDR3 coding DNA: TGTGCCATCAGTGACCGGGACAGGGATTCACCCCTCCACTTT. The V call is TRBV10-3, the J call TRBJ1-6; 9 nucleotides agree with TRBD1. Trimming cost V 3 bases and J 8 bases; bases outside gene matches: 2. The length of the CDR3 is 14 residues. Germline CDR1 and CDR2: ENHRY and SYGVKD.

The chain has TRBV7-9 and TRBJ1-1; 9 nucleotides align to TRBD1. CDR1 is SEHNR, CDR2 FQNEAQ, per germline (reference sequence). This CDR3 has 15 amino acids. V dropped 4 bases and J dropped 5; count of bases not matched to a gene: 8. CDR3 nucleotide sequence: TGTGCCAGCAGCTATGGACAGGGGCGAGAAACTGAAGCTTTCTTT. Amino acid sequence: CASSYGQGRETEAFF.

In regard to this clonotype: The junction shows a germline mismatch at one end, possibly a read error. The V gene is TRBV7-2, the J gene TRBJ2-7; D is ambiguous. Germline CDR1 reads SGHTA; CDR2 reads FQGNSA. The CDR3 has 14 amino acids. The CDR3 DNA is TGCGCCAGCAGCCAAGATTTTGGGGTCTACGAGCAGTACTTC. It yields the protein CASSQDFGVYEQYF. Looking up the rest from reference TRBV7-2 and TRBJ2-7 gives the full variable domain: GAGVSQSPSNKVTEKGKDVELRCDPISGHTALYWYRQSLGQGLEFLIYFQGNSAPDKSGLPSDRFSAERTGGSVSTLTIQRTQQEDSAVYLCASSQDFGVYEQYFGPGTRLTVT.

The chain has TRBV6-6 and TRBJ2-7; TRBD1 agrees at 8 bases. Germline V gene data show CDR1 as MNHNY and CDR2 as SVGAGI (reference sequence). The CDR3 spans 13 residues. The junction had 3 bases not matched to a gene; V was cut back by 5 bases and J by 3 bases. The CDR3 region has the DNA TGTGCCAGCAGTACGGACAGGGACTACGAGCAGTACTTC. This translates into CASSTDRDYEQYF.

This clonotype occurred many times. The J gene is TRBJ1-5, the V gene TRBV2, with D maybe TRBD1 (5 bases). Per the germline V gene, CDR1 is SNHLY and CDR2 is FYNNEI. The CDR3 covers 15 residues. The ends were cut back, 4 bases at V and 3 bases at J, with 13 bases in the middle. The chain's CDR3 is CASSGPSGPNQPQHF. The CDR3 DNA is TGTGCCAGCAGTGGGCCATCAGGGCCCAATCAGCCCCAGCATTTT.

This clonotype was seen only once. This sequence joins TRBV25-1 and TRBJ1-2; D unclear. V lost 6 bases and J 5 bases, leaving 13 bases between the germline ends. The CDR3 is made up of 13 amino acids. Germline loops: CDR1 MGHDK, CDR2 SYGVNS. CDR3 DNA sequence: TGTGCCAGCAGAAAGAACCCTGCTTATGGCTACACCTTC. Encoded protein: CASRKNPAYGYTF.

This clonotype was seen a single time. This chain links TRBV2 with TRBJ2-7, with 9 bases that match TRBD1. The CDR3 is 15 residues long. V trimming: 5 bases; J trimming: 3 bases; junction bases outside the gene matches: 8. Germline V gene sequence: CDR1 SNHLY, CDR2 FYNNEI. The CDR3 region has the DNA TGTGCCAGCAGTACCGGGACAGGGAGGTACTACGAGCAGTACTTC. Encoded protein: CASSTGTGRYYEQYF.

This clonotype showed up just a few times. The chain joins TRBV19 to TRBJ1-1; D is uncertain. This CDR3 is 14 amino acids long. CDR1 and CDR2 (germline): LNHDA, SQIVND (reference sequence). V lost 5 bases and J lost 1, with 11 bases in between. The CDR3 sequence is CASSANARNTEAFF. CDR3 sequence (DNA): TGTGCCAGTAGTGCCAATGCAAGGAACACTGAAGCTTTCTTT.